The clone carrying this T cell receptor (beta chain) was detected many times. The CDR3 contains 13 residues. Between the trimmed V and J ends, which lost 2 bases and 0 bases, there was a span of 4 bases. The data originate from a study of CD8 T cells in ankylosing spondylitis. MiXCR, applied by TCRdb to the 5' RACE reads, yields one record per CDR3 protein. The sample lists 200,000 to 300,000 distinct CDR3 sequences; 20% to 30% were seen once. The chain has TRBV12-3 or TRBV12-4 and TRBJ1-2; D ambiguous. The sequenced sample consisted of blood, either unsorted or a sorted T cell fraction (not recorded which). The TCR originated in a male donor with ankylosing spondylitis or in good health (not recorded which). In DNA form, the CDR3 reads TGTGCCAGCAGTTTACGGACTAACTATGGCTACACCTTC. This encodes CASSLRTNYGYTF.